Below are 29 T cell receptor beta chains sequenced from a single sample in a study of regulatory T cells in long-lasting Graves disease. Construction of TCR beta libraries relied on iRepertoire HTBI primers and on Arm-PCR targeting CDR3 regions. Each CDR3 protein gets one entry after TCRdb re-called the multiplex PCR reads with MiXCR. The sample has roughly 500,000 distinct CDR3 sequences, about 22% seen once. Time point: persistent/refractory GD, antithyroid drugs over 5 years with positive TRAb. PBMC-derived RNA was used for the TCR library. Sequences were derived from peripheral blood mononuclear cells (PBMCs), sampled when the disease was refractory, from a patient treated with antithyroid drugs. All receptors come from a female donor with Graves disease.

This clonotype was found a few times. This chain uses TRBV20-1 with TRBJ1-5; possible D gene TRBD1, 5 bases. This CDR3 spans 14 amino acids. V was trimmed by 5 bases and J by 4 bases, leaving 15 bases between them. Germline lookup yields CDR1 DFQATT and CDR2 SNEGSKA (reference sequence). CDR3 loop: CSAPSTAGNQPQHF. CDR3 coding DNA: TGCAGTGCTCCCTCGACAGCTGGAAATCAGCCCCAGCATTTT.

The chain recombines TRBV7-9 with TRBJ2-7; 7 nucleotides agree with TRBD1. Germline V lookup: CDR1 SEHNR, CDR2 FQNEAQ (reference sequence). With V trimmed by 3 bases and J by 5 bases, 7 bases remained unmatched. There are 14 residues in the CDR3. The CDR3 region has the DNA TGTGCCAGCAGCTTGGAAGGGGGCCGGGACGAGCAGTACTTC. Its translation is CASSLEGGRDEQYF.

The V and J genes are TRBV19 and TRBJ1-1; the match to TRBD1 covers 7 bases. The CDR3 has 13 residues. The trim removed 5 bases at V and 5 bases at J, leaving 5 bases unmatched. Germline CDR1 reads LNHDA; CDR2 reads SQIVND (reference sequence). In DNA form, the CDR3 reads TGTGCCAGTAGTGTGAAGACAGGGACTGAAGCTTTCTTT. This translates into CASSVKTGTEAFF.

In its sample, this clonotype was seen once. This chain connects TRBV28 to TRBJ1-2; D is undetermined. V was trimmed by 4 bases and J by 7 bases, leaving 13 bases between them. The length of the CDR3 is 13 residues. CDR1 and CDR2 from the germline V gene are MDHEN and SYDVKM. The CDR3, as DNA: TGTGCCAGCAGTTCCTCACAGTTGGGTGGCTACACCTTC. It encodes CASSSSQLGGYTF.

The gene calls are TRBV7-3 and TRBJ2-5, with TRBD2 matching 9 bases. Germline CDR1 and CDR2: SGHTA and FQGTGA. CDR3 length: 15 amino acids. V dropped 6 bases and J dropped 5; count of bases not matched to a gene: 10. The CDR3 nucleotides are TGTGCCAGCAGACTAGCGGGCGCTGTATGGGAGACCCAGTACTTC. Amino acid sequence: CASRLAGAVWETQYF.

This CDR3 reads CSATRGIDTGELFF. Written as DNA, the CDR3 is TGCAGTGCTACCAGGGGGATAGACACCGGGGAGCTGTTTTTT. This sequence joins TRBV20-1 and TRBJ2-2, with 7 nucleotides matching TRBD1. The length of the CDR3 is 14 residues. The germline gives CDR1 DFQATT, CDR2 SNEGSKA (reference sequence). Losses at the gene ends were 4 bases for V and 3 bases for J; bases not matched to a gene: 5.

This clonotype was seen at least ten times. The chain combines TRBV13 with TRBJ2-7; 11 nucleotides align to TRBD2. Germline CDR1 and CDR2: PRHDT and FYEKMQ (reference sequence). V lost 6 bases, J lost 0 bases, and 1 base stayed unmatched. The CDR3 spans 14 residues. CDR3 amino acids: CASRTSGTSYEQYF. In DNA, the CDR3 is TGTGCCAGCAGGACTAGCGGGACCTCCTACGAGCAGTACTTC.

This clonotype was detected ten times or more. The J gene is TRBJ2-5, the V gene TRBV29-1; D not certain. CDR1 is SQVTM and CDR2 is ANQGSEA in the germline V gene. There are 12 residues in the CDR3. For the CDR3, the DNA is TGCATGGCAGGAGTAGGCCAAGAGACCCAGTACTTC. It yields the protein CMAGVGQETQYF. The complete variable domain, with remaining parts taken from reference TRBV29-1 and TRBJ2-5, reads SAVISQKPSRDICQRGTSLTIQCQVDSQVTMMFWYRQQPGQSLTLIATANQGSEATYESGFVIDKFPISRPNLTFSTLTVSNMSPEDSSIYLCMAGVGQETQYFGPGTRLLVL.

The rearrangement uses TRBV7-2 and TRBJ2-1; possibly TRBD2 for D (5 bases). This CDR3 spans 11 amino acids. The V gene's germline CDR1 is SGHTA and CDR2 FQGNSA. The V end lost 1 base, the J end lost 15 bases, and 10 bases lay between the germline ends. The DNA of the CDR3 is TGTGCCAGCAGCTTAGGGACTCTAACGTTCTTC. Its translation: CASSLGTLTFF.

This chain's CDR3 is CASSAGQIHGELFF. CDR3 nucleotide sequence: TGCGCCAGCAGTGCCGGGCAGATCCACGGGGAGCTGTTTTTT. This chain links TRBV10-1 with TRBJ2-2; D unresolved. Germline lookup yields CDR1 WNHNN and CDR2 SYGVQD (reference sequence). The V end lost 4 bases, the J end lost 7 bases, and 13 bases lay between the germline ends. The CDR3 runs 14 residues.

There are many counts of this clonotype. The chain employs TRBV11-2 and TRBJ1-6; D is perhaps TRBD1 (5 bases). This CDR3 spans 16 amino acids. V was trimmed by 4 bases and J by 4 bases, leaving 14 bases between them. Germline values: CDR1 SGHAT, CDR2 FQNNGV. CDR3 nucleotide sequence: TGTGCCAGCAGCTCTATACGTGACAGATATAATTCACCCCTCCACTTT. Its translation is CASSSIRDRYNSPLHF.

Comments on this clonotype: A much larger clone sits a single nucleotide away, making a read error possible. The conserved closing phenylalanine or tryptophan is absent in this CDR3, likely reflecting a read error. The chain's CDR3 is CASSYVEQGVNYGYTS. For the CDR3, the DNA is TGTGCCAGCAGTTATGTAGAACAGGGGGTAAACTATGGCTACACCTCC. The rearrangement links TRBV6-6 to TRBJ1-2; 8 nucleotides match TRBD1. The CDR3 runs 16 residues. Trimming cost V 3 bases and J 2 bases; bases outside gene matches: 8. Looked up from germline, CDR1 is MNHNY and CDR2 is SVGAGI (reference sequence).

The rearrangement uses TRBV20-1 and TRBJ2-5, with no clear D. V lost 0 bases, J lost 5 bases, and 7 bases lay in between. Germline lookup yields CDR1 DFQATT and CDR2 SNEGSKA (reference sequence). The CDR3 is made up of 12 amino acids. The CDR3 DNA follows: TGCAGTGCTAGAGATCTGGGGGAGACCCAGTACTTC. The encoded protein is CSARDLGETQYF.

This clonotype was seen repeatedly, ten times or more. The chain links TRBV6-1 to TRBJ2-5; 9 nucleotides agree with TRBD2. The germline gives CDR1 MNHNS, CDR2 SASEGT. V dropped 5 bases and J dropped 4; count of bases not matched to a gene: 14. This CDR3 region has 17 residues. The CDR3: CASSPGLATLAGETQYF. The CDR3, as DNA: TGTGCCAGCAGTCCTGGACTAGCGACCCTGGCAGGAGAGACCCAGTACTTC.

This clonotype has more than one count but fewer than ten. The chain employs TRBV20-1 and TRBJ2-7; 9 positions agree with TRBD2. Trimming cost V 2 bases and J 6 bases; bases outside gene matches: 14. Per the germline V gene, CDR1 is DFQATT and CDR2 is SNEGSKA (reference sequence). This CDR3 contains 16 residues. The CDR3 spells CSARPNLAGVHFEQYF. CDR3 DNA: TGCAGTGCTAGACCGAACTTAGCGGGAGTTCATTTCGAGCAGTACTTC.

This clonotype was detected many times. The chain links TRBV11-2 to TRBJ2-5, with D tentatively TRBD2 (5 bases). Trimming cost V 8 bases and J 5 bases, with 9 bases left between them. CDR1 SGHAT and CDR2 FQNNGV come from the germline V gene. This CDR3 comprises 11 residues. The CDR3 DNA sequence: TGTGCCAGCCGGGGAGCGGAGACCCAGTACTTC. It yields the protein CASRGAETQYF.

The table lists this clonotype with many counts. The genes are TRBV2 and TRBJ1-2, with TRBD1 identical over 7 bases. The germline gives CDR1 SNHLY, CDR2 FYNNEI. J gave up 2 bases and V 6 bases, and 3 bases lay outside the gene matches. The CDR3 is made up of 13 amino acids. The CDR3 sequence is CASSQGENYGYTF. In DNA form, the CDR3 reads TGTGCCAGCAGCCAGGGGGAGAACTATGGCTACACCTTC.

This clonotype was counted many times. The rearrangement uses TRBV11-2 and TRBJ1-4; D uncertain. The CDR3 runs to 16 residues. Germline loops: CDR1 SGHAT, CDR2 FQNNGV. Trimming took 4 bases from V and 0 from J, leaving 12 bases between them. CDR3 in DNA: TGTGCCAGCAGCTCATCTGGTACAGCAACTAATGAAAAACTGTTTTTT. The encoded protein is CASSSSGTATNEKLFF. The full variable domain, rest sourced from reference TRBV11-2 and TRBJ1-4, is EAGVAQSPRYKIIEKRQSVAFWCNPISGHATLYWYQQILGQGPKLLIQFQNNGVVDDSQLPKDRFSAERLKGVDSTLKIQPAKLEDSAVYLCASSSSGTATNEKLFFGSGTQLSVL.

This chain links TRBV29-1 with TRBJ1-6; D gene unclear. CDR1 is SQVTM, CDR2 ANQGSEA, per germline. The CDR3 covers 13 residues. V lost 4 bases to trimming and J lost 7 bases, with 11 bases between them. The CDR3 here is CSVAEGVNSPLHF. The DNA for the CDR3 is TGCAGCGTTGCGGAAGGTGTGAATTCACCCCTCCACTTT.

This clonotype was detected many times. The rearrangement links TRBV28 to TRBJ1-5, with D uncertain. Germline CDR1 and CDR2: MDHEN and SYDVKM. This CDR3 comprises 13 residues. V dropped 7 bases and J dropped 4 bases, with 11 bases sitting between them. The CDR3: CASTTSINQPQHF. The CDR3 DNA reads TGTGCCAGCACTACCTCGATAAATCAGCCCCAGCATTTT.

V usage is TRBV12-3 or TRBV12-4 and J usage is TRBJ1-1; TRBD1 matches at 10 bases. Unmatched junction bases numbered 12, after V lost 4 bases and J lost 7 bases. This CDR3 spans 16 amino acids. CDR3 loop: CASSYPRQGARGEAFF. The CDR3 DNA sequence: TGTGCCAGCAGTTACCCCCGACAGGGGGCGCGGGGTGAAGCTTTCTTT.

This clonotype was recorded many times. V is TRBV28 and J is TRBJ1-1, with 7 nucleotides matching TRBD1. The J segment lost 5 bases and the V segment lost 8 bases, leaving 8 bases of the junction unmatched. The CDR3 has 13 residues. CDR1 and CDR2 from the germline V gene are MDHEN and SYDVKM. CDR3 in amino acids: CASPDRARTEAFF. CDR3 sequence (DNA): TGTGCCAGCCCCGACAGGGCTCGAACTGAAGCTTTCTTT.

The gene calls are TRBV9 and TRBJ1-6; tentatively, D is TRBD1 (6 bases). The germline gives CDR1 SGDLS, CDR2 YYNGEE. Deletions cut 0 bases from V and 7 bases from J, with 11 bases between. This CDR3 is built from 15 residues. CDR3 coding DNA: TGTGCCAGCAGCGTAGAGGGGGGCGGCAATTCACCCCTCCACTTT. It encodes CASSVEGGGNSPLHF.

This clonotype has at least ten counts. The V and J genes are TRBV27 and TRBJ1-5, with a possible D match to TRBD1 (5 bases). This CDR3 contains 13 residues. Germline V CDR1 and CDR2: MNHEY, SMNVEV (reference sequence). V was clipped by 5 bases and J by 7 bases, with 12 bases between them. CDR3 in amino acids: CASSGSGGQPQHF. CDR3 coding DNA: TGTGCCAGCAGTGGGAGCGGGGGGCAGCCCCAGCATTTT.

This clonotype was observed a handful of times. This chain joins TRBV7-2 and TRBJ1-6, with D unresolved. The CDR3 has 16 amino acids. Trimming removed 5 bases from V and 1 base from J, with 12 bases in between. From germline, CDR1 is SGHTA and CDR2 FQGNSA. Here the CDR3 DNA reads TGTGCCAGCAGCCTGGTACGGGCATCCTATAATTCACCCCTCCACTTT. It codes for CASSLVRASYNSPLHF.

In this sample, this clonotype turned up a few times. The gene calls are TRBV6-1 and TRBJ2-7; D possibly corresponds to TRBD2 (6 bases). The ends were cut back, 3 bases at V and 2 bases at J, with 14 bases in the middle. Germline lookup yields CDR1 MNHNS and CDR2 SASEGT. The CDR3 is made up of 15 amino acids. The CDR3 sequence: CASSDGTENAYEQYF. The CDR3 nucleotides read TGTGCCAGCAGTGACGGGACTGAAAATGCCTACGAGCAGTACTTC.

The J gene is TRBJ1-6, the V gene TRBV3-1, with D unresolved. Germline V lookup: CDR1 LGHDT, CDR2 YNNKEL (reference sequence). V was clipped by 6 bases and J by 10 bases, with 13 bases between them. The CDR3 extends over 13 amino acids. CDR3 coding DNA: TGTGCCAGCAGAGGAGTGGATGCCTCACCCCTCCACTTT. Translated, it gives CASRGVDASPLHF. Using reference TRBV3-1 and TRBJ1-6 for the parts outside the CDR3, the full variable domain is DTAVSQTPKYLVTQMGNDKSIKCEQNLGHDTMYWYKQDSKKFLKIMFSYNNKELIINETVPNRFSPKSPDKAHLNLHINSLELGDSAVYFCASRGVDASPLHFGNGTRLTVT.

This clonotype was recorded only once. Given a much more abundant clone one base away, this may be a read error. The DNA of the CDR3 is TGTGCCAGCAGCAACGGACAGGCCTACGAGCAGTACTTC. Residues: CASSNGQAYEQYF. The J gene is TRBJ2-7, the V gene TRBV7-9; TRBD1 aligns across 7 bases. Germline V gene data show CDR1 as SEHNR and CDR2 as FQNEAQ (reference sequence). J lost 2 bases, V lost 5 bases, and 3 bases had no gene match. The CDR3 runs to 13 residues.

This clonotype was detected many times. The gene calls are TRBV28 and TRBJ1-2; D not resolved. CDR1 is MDHEN and CDR2 is SYDVKM in the germline V gene. The CDR3 covers 14 residues. Deletions cut 5 bases from V and 4 bases from J, with 14 bases between. CDR3 nucleotide sequence: TGTGCCAGCAGTCCAGTTCCGGACGGCTATGGCTACACCTTC. Translating it yields CASSPVPDGYGYTF.